Below, 14 T cell receptor beta chains from the same sample are listed, as sequenced in a study of blood T cell repertoires in COVID-19. TCRdb keeps only in-frame clones here, not all; method: immunoSEQ multiplex PCR. The table includes 350,000 to 450,000 clones, around 87% detected once. Source material: peripheral blood. These receptors all stem from a woman aged 60-70 years with COVID-19, enrolled during active disease.

In DNA form, the CDR3 reads TGCGCCAGCAGCCTCCAGGGGGCACCCACTGAAGCTTTCTTT. It codes for CASSLQGAPTEAFF. The V and J genes are TRBV4-1 and TRBJ1-1, with 8 bases fitting TRBD1. Trimming cost V 4 bases and J 4 bases; bases outside gene matches: 5. Germline V lookup: CDR1 MGHRA, CDR2 YSYEKL. The length of the CDR3 is 14 residues.

The chain has TRBV6-5 and TRBJ2-7, with TRBD1 matching over 7 bases. Germline CDR1 is MNHEY and CDR2 is SVGAGI. The CDR3 spans 13 residues. Trimming cost V 8 bases and J 2 bases; bases outside gene matches: 6. CDR3 loop: CASSSGQTYEQYF. CDR3 DNA: TGTGCCAGCTCGTCGGGACAGACCTACGAGCAGTACTTC.

This chain links TRBV5-1 with TRBJ2-3; no definite D call. CDR1 is SGHRS, CDR2 YFSETQ, per germline. V lost 0 bases and J lost 0, with 8 bases in between. This CDR3 is 15 amino acids long. The CDR3 DNA follows: TGCGCCAGCAGCTTGGCCGGGTTTAGCACAGATACGCAGTATTTT. Amino acids: CASSLAGFSTDTQYF.

The chain links TRBV10-3 to TRBJ1-1; D is possibly TRBD1 (5 bases). Germline V gene lookup returns CDR1 ENHRY and CDR2 SYGVKD. The V and J ends lost 0 bases and 6 bases respectively, with 8 bases between them. This CDR3 is built from 13 residues. CDR3 sequence reads: CAISESIGAEAFF. For the CDR3, the DNA is TGTGCCATCAGTGAGTCAATAGGGGCTGAAGCTTTCTTT.

This CDR3 is CASSIEGENTEAFF. In nucleotides, the CDR3 is TGTGCCAGTAGTATAGAAGGGGAGAACACTGAAGCTTTCTTT. The chain couples TRBV19 to TRBJ1-1; the D gene is possibly TRBD1 (5 bases). This CDR3 comprises 14 residues. V lost 0 bases and J 1 base, leaving 6 bases between the germline ends. Germline loops: CDR1 LNHDA, CDR2 SQIVND (reference sequence).

The rearrangement links TRBV5-1 to TRBJ2-2; TRBD2 is a possible D gene (5 bases). V was clipped by 3 bases and J by 0 bases, with 21 bases between them. CDR1 and CDR2 from the germline V gene are SGHRS and YFSETQ. The CDR3 totals 19 residues. CDR3 sequence: CASSWPGGSQATNTGELFF. In DNA form, the CDR3 reads TGCGCCAGCAGCTGGCCGGGCGGGTCTCAAGCCACGAACACCGGGGAGCTGTTTTTT.

This clone was counted a few times. The chain uses TRBV6-5 and TRBJ2-5, with D uncertain. The V and J ends lost 6 bases and 12 bases respectively, with 17 bases between them. Looked up from germline, CDR1 is MNHEY and CDR2 is SVGAGI. This CDR3 region has 12 residues. The chain's CDR3 is CASRASWLVEYF. For the CDR3, the DNA is TGTGCCAGCAGGGCCTCTTGGTTGGTTGAGTACTTC.

The chain combines TRBV14 with TRBJ1-1; D unclear. The V gene's germline CDR1 is SGHDN and CDR2 FVKESK. This CDR3 has 16 residues. With 0 bases removed from V and 4 bases from J, the gap between germline ends came to 15 bases. The CDR3 reads CASSQEFRQSGTEAFF. CDR3 bases: TGTGCCAGCAGCCAAGAATTTCGGCAGTCGGGCACTGAAGCTTTCTTT.

This rearrangement joins TRBV7-2 to TRBJ2-7; 7 bases match TRBD1. This CDR3 is 15 amino acids long. With V trimmed by 1 base and J by 2 bases, 5 bases remained unmatched. CDR1 and CDR2 (germline): SGHTA, FQGNSA. The CDR3 loop reads CASSLGRTGPYEQYF. The CDR3 DNA reads TGTGCCAGCAGCTTAGGTCGGACAGGCCCCTACGAGCAGTACTTC.

The V and J genes are TRBV16 and TRBJ2-7, with unresolved D. Trimming took off 6 bases at V and 2 bases at J, with 5 bases between the two ends. CDR1 and CDR2 (germline): KGHSY, FQNENV. The CDR3 contains 11 residues. This chain's CDR3 is CASSHTYEQYF. CDR3 coding DNA: TGTGCCAGCAGTCACACCTACGAGCAGTACTTC. Combining the CDR3 with reference TRBV16 and TRBJ2-7 gives the whole variable domain GEEVAQTPKHLVRGEGQKAKLYCAPIKGHSYVFWYQQVLKNEFKFLISFQNENVFDETGMPKERFSAKCLPNSPCSLEIQATKLEDSAVYFCASSHTYEQYFGPGTRLTVT.

The chain employs TRBV5-1 and TRBJ1-1; possibly TRBD1 for D (6 bases). This CDR3 has 15 amino acids. Trimming cost V 4 bases and J 4 bases, with 17 bases left between them. Germline-derived CDR1 and CDR2 are SGHRS and YFSETQ. In nucleotides, the CDR3 is TGCGCCAGCAGCCCCGCGGACAGACTGAGCACTGAAGCTTTCTTT. Translation gives CASSPADRLSTEAFF.

The V and J genes are TRBV15 and TRBJ1-2; D may be TRBD1 (5 bases). V was shortened by 1 base and J by 1 base, with 16 bases between the two germline ends. Germline lookup yields CDR1 LNHNV and CDR2 YYDKDF (reference sequence). The CDR3 spans 17 residues. The CDR3 reads CATSRAAGSHGNYGYTF. CDR3 nucleotides: TGTGCCACCAGCAGAGCGGCAGGGTCTCACGGTAACTATGGCTACACCTTC.

V gene TRBV9 combines with J gene TRBJ2-2, with D possibly being TRBD2 (5 bases). With 0 bases removed from V and 4 bases from J, the gap between germline ends came to 13 bases. Germline assignment: CDR1 SGDLS and CDR2 YYNGEE. The CDR3 contains 16 residues. The CDR3 sequence is CASSVVTPAGTGELFF. CDR3 nucleotide sequence: TGTGCCAGCAGCGTAGTCACCCCCGCGGGCACCGGGGAGCTGTTTTTT.

The chain is built from TRBV3-1 (or the pseudogene TRBV3-2) and TRBJ2-3; D is possibly TRBD1 (5 bases). Trimming shortened V by 0 bases and J by 3 bases, and 13 bases separated the two germline ends. The V gene's germline CDR1 is LGHDT and CDR2 YNNKEL (reference sequence). This CDR3 is 16 amino acids long. DNA of the CDR3: TGTGCCAGCAGCCAAGATCGGTCAGGGAAAACAGATACGCAGTATTTT. Its translation is CASSQDRSGKTDTQYF.